What follows are 32 T cell receptor beta chains derived from one specimen sequenced in a study of cytomegalovirus exposure and HLA in healthy donors. PCR employed 60 Vbeta and 13 Jbeta primers. Libraries were prepared by immunoSEQ multiplex PCR; TCRdb keeps only in-frame clonotypes and omits some of them. The data contain fewer than 95,000 clones, 85% of them seen just once; the ten biggest clones take up about 7.2%. Specimen: PBMCs. The receptors come from a man aged 35-49 years in good health and CMV-seropositive.

The count of this clone is one. The V call is TRBV5-4, the J call TRBJ1-2, with D possibly being TRBD1 (6 bases). This CDR3 spans 14 amino acids. Germline V CDR1 and CDR2: SGHNT, YYREEE (reference sequence). V lost 5 bases and J 4 bases, leaving 15 bases between the germline ends. The CDR3 DNA is TGTGCCAGCAGTATGGGGATCAGGGGCTATGGCTACACCTTC. This gives the protein CASSMGIRGYGYTF.

The chain is built from TRBV5-6 and TRBJ2-5; tentative D call: TRBD1 (5 bases). This CDR3 spans 11 amino acids. CDR1 SGHDT and CDR2 YYEEEE come from the germline V gene. Trimming removed 4 bases at V and 5 bases at J, with 6 bases between. CDR3 nucleotide sequence: TGTGCCAGCAGCCACAGGGAGACCCAGTACTTC. Translated, it gives CASSHRETQYF.

V is TRBV4-2 and J is TRBJ1-1, with D unresolved. Looked up from germline, CDR1 is LGHNA and CDR2 is YNFKEQ. The CDR3 is made up of 15 amino acids. With 0 bases removed from V and 8 bases from J, the gap between germline ends came to 16 bases. The CDR3 region is CASSQDGSGSFEAFF. The CDR3, as DNA: TGTGCCAGCAGCCAAGATGGTAGCGGCTCCTTCGAAGCTTTCTTT.

The V call is TRBV4-1, the J call TRBJ1-3, with a tentative D call TRBD1 (6 bases). Trimming removed 0 bases from V and 6 bases from J, with 21 bases in between. The germline V gene encodes CDR1 MGHRA and CDR2 YSYEKL. CDR3 length: 18 residues. This chain's CDR3 is CASSQEGSGGGVINTIYF. Here the CDR3 DNA reads TGCGCCAGCAGCCAAGAAGGGTCCGGCGGGGGCGTTATAAACACCATATATTTT.

The chain links TRBV6-1 to TRBJ2-5; 8 nucleotides align to TRBD2. Per germline, CDR1 MNHNS and CDR2 SASEGT. The CDR3 runs 15 residues. The V and J ends lost 6 bases and 4 bases, in that order; junction bases with no gene match: 10. CDR3 amino acids: CASRESSAGGETQYF. The CDR3 bases are TGTGCCAGCAGGGAGAGTAGCGCGGGGGGAGAGACCCAGTACTTC.

The chain carries TRBV18 and TRBJ2-3; 7 bases map to TRBD1. From germline, CDR1 is KGHSH and CDR2 LQKENI. There are 18 residues in the CDR3. Losses at the gene ends were 5 bases for V and 2 bases for J; bases not matched to a gene: 16. CDR3 sequence (DNA): TGTGCCAGCTCAACAATCGGATTAGGGACAGAAGCCACAGATACGCAGTATTTT. This translates into CASSTIGLGTEATDTQYF.

This clone has just a few counts. This chain connects TRBV2 to TRBJ2-1; 8 bases map to TRBD2. CDR1 is SNHLY, CDR2 FYNNEI, per germline. The trim removed 7 bases at V and 0 bases at J, leaving 5 bases unmatched. This CDR3 comprises 15 residues. The chain's CDR3 is CASMREASSYNEQFF. CDR3 nucleotides: TGTGCCAGCATGCGGGAGGCAAGCTCCTACAATGAGCAGTTCTTC. Using reference TRBV2 and TRBJ2-1 for the parts outside the CDR3, the full variable domain is EPEVTQTPSHQVTQMGQEVILRCVPISNHLYFYWYRQILGQKVEFLVSFYNNEISEKSEIFDDQFSVERPDGSNFTLKIRSTKLEDSAMYFCASMREASSYNEQFFGPGTRLTVL.

There are a few counts of this clone. The chain recombines TRBV6-6 with TRBJ2-2, with no clear D. Deletions cut 4 bases from V and 7 bases from J, with 7 bases between. Germline-derived CDR1 and CDR2 are MNHNY and SVGAGI (reference sequence). There are 12 residues in the CDR3. CDR3 bases: TGTGCCAGCAGTTCAGTTGTCGGGGAGCTGTTTTTT. Translated: CASSSVVGELFF.

The table lists this clone with a few counts. V and J are TRBV7-2 and TRBJ2-3; possibly TRBD2 for D (5 bases). V shed 1 base and J shed 0 bases, with 8 bases lying between them. This CDR3 spans 15 amino acids. Germline-derived CDR1 and CDR2 are SGHTA and FQGNSA. For the CDR3, the DNA is TGTGCCAGCAGCTTAGGACGGACTAGCACAGATACGCAGTATTTT. Protein sequence: CASSLGRTSTDTQYF.

This clone appeared once. The chain couples TRBV19 to TRBJ2-5, with 7 bases lining up with TRBD1. The germline gives CDR1 LNHDA, CDR2 SQIVND (reference sequence). V shed 2 bases, J shed 5 bases, and the junction held 5 bases outside the gene matches. This CDR3 spans 14 amino acids. CDR3 sequence (DNA): TGTGCCAGTAGTATAAGGGACAGAGGGGAGACCCAGTACTTC. Amino acid sequence: CASSIRDRGETQYF.

The chain employs TRBV2 and TRBJ2-2, with TRBD2 identical over 9 bases. From germline, CDR1 is SNHLY and CDR2 FYNNEI. The CDR3 loop spans 15 amino acids. V shed 4 bases and J 6 bases; nucleotides not matched to a gene: 6. This chain's CDR3 is CASSAGTSFAGELFF. CDR3 DNA: TGTGCCAGCAGTGCCGGGACTAGCTTTGCCGGGGAGCTGTTTTTT.

V gene TRBV5-1 combines with J gene TRBJ2-5; maybe TRBD2 (6 bases). V was pared by 4 bases and J by 11 bases, with 21 bases between. Looked up from germline, CDR1 is SGHRS and CDR2 is YFSETQ. The CDR3 totals 14 residues. The CDR3 here is CASSTGTGVGEQYF. The CDR3 bases are TGCGCCAGCAGCACCGGGACTGGGGTGGGGGAGCAGTACTTC. Supplemented by reference TRBV5-1 and TRBJ2-5, the full variable domain reads KAGVTQTPRYLIKTRGQQVTLSCSPISGHRSVSWYQQTPGQGLQFLFEYFSETQRNKGNFPGRFSGRQFSNSRSEMNVSTLELGDSALYLCASSTGTGVGEQYFGPGTRLLVL.

V gene TRBV11-3 combines with J gene TRBJ2-7; TRBD1 matches 8 bases. Germline V gives CDR1 SGHNT, CDR2 YENEEA. The V gene end was trimmed by 5 bases and the J gene end by 3 bases; junction bases not matched to a gene: 3. This CDR3 region has 13 residues. CDR3 nucleotide sequence: TGTGCCAGCAGCCCCGGACAGGGCTACGAGCAGTACTTC. This encodes CASSPGQGYEQYF. The entire variable domain, with the rest obtained from reference TRBV11-3 and TRBJ2-7, is as follows: EAGVVQSPRYKIIEKKQPVAFWCNPISGHNTLYWYLQNLGQGPELLIRYENEEAVDDSQLPKDRFSAERLKGVDSTLKIQPAELGDSAVYLCASSPGQGYEQYFGPGTRLTVT.

The rearrangement uses TRBV12-5 and TRBJ1-1, with 12 bases matching TRBD1. The germline CDR1 and CDR2 sequences are LGHNT and FRNRAP. V lost 2 bases, J lost 1 base, and 14 bases stayed unmatched. The CDR3 has 20 amino acids. The CDR3 sequence: CASGLSDPGQGADRNTEAFF. As DNA, the CDR3 is TGTGCTAGTGGTTTGTCTGATCCGGGACAGGGGGCAGATAGGAACACTGAAGCTTTCTTT. Supplemented by reference TRBV12-5 and TRBJ1-1, the full variable domain reads DARVTQTPRHKVTEMGQEVTMRCQPILGHNTVFWYRQTMMQGLELLAYFRNRAPLDDSGMPKDRFSAEMPDATLATLKIQPSEPRDSAVYFCASGLSDPGQGADRNTEAFFGQGTRLTVV.

This rearrangement joins TRBV11-2 to TRBJ2-3; D unclear. V gave up 7 bases and J gave up 0 bases, with 11 bases separating them. CDR3 length: 14 residues. Germline CDR1 and CDR2: SGHAT and FQNNGV. Written as DNA, the CDR3 is TGTGCCAGCACTACCACCGCGAGCACAGATACGCAGTATTTT. This gives the protein CASTTTASTDTQYF.

The chain joins TRBV19 to TRBJ2-1, with D possibly matching TRBD2 (6 bases). The CDR3 is 17 amino acids. The V gene lost 3 bases and the J gene lost 5 bases, with 20 bases spanning the gap. CDR1 and CDR2 (germline): LNHDA, SQIVND (reference sequence). The CDR3 region has the DNA TGTGCCAGTAGTATTCCCTCACCGGGACTTCGCAACAATGAGCAGTTCTTC. Translated, it gives CASSIPSPGLRNNEQFF.

The chain combines TRBV6-5 with TRBJ1-2; a possible D gene is TRBD1 (6 bases). Germline V gives CDR1 MNHEY, CDR2 SVGAGI. CDR3 length: 14 amino acids. V dropped 4 bases and J dropped 4 bases, with 13 bases sitting between them. As DNA, the CDR3 is TGTGCCAGCAGTTCTGGGGGGGCCCGCTATGGCTACACCTTC. Protein product: CASSSGGARYGYTF.

This chain uses TRBV10-2 with TRBJ2-5; D is undetermined. The end of the DNA fits TRBJ2-7 better, so the J call may be wrong. The CDR3 has 11 amino acids. Germline CDR1 WSHSY, CDR2 SAAADI. The CDR3 region is CASSDSYEQYF. In DNA form, the CDR3 reads TGCGCCAGCAGTGACTCCTACGAGCAGTACTTC.

The chain links TRBV5-3 to TRBJ2-5; 8 bases map to TRBD2. TRBV5-3 is known as an ORF, though its function is uncertain. This CDR3 is 15 amino acids long. The CDR3 nucleotides are TGTGTCCGGGGGGGAGGGCCTGCTAACCAAGAGACCCAGTACTTC. Encoded protein: CVRGGGPANQETQYF.

This clone has only a few counts. V usage is TRBV11-2 and J usage is TRBJ1-2; the match to TRBD1 covers 8 bases. The CDR3 runs to 16 residues. J gave up 5 bases and V 0 bases, and 8 bases lay outside the gene matches. Germline V gene sequence: CDR1 SGHAT, CDR2 FQNNGV. In DNA, the CDR3 is TGTGCCAGCAGCTTAGATCGTAGAACAGGGGGGTATGGCTACACCTTC. This translates into CASSLDRRTGGYGYTF.

This clone appeared a single time. The chain couples TRBV30 to TRBJ1-3; 7 bases match TRBD1. Germline CDR1 is GTSNPN and CDR2 is SVGIG (reference sequence). This CDR3 is 18 amino acids long. The V gene end was trimmed by 2 bases and the J gene end by 2 bases; junction bases not matched to a gene: 15. As DNA, the CDR3 is TGTGCCTGGAGTACCCCTCCCGGGACAGTCTCCCCTGGAAACACCATATATTTT. Translating gives CAWSTPPGTVSPGNTIYF.

The V gene is TRBV11-3, the J gene TRBJ2-7, with 11 bases that match TRBD2. Germline CDR1 is SGHNT and CDR2 is YENEEA. This CDR3 has 19 residues. V trimming: 5 bases; J trimming: 2 bases; junction bases outside the gene matches: 17. The CDR3 here is CASSLRELAGGPVPYEQYF. CDR3 DNA: TGTGCCAGCAGCCTTAGGGAATTAGCGGGGGGGCCGGTTCCCTACGAGCAGTACTTC.

The rearrangement uses TRBV7-9 and TRBJ1-2; D remains ambiguous. Trimming left V 2 bases short and J 14 bases short, with 15 bases between. This CDR3 region has 12 residues. CDR1 is SEHNR, CDR2 FQNEAQ, per germline (reference sequence). The CDR3 reads CASSLKEIPRTF. The CDR3 DNA follows: TGTGCCAGCAGCTTAAAGGAAATCCCTAGGACCTTC.

The chain joins TRBV15 to TRBJ1-2; tentatively, D is TRBD1 (6 bases). V shed 3 bases and J shed 1 base, with 9 bases lying between them. This CDR3 has 14 residues. Germline CDR1 reads LNHNV; CDR2 reads YYDKDF (reference sequence). The CDR3 reads CATSSRRGNYGYTF. The CDR3, as DNA: TGTGCCACCAGCAGCCGCAGGGGTAACTATGGCTACACCTTC. Using reference TRBV15 and TRBJ1-2 for the parts outside the CDR3, the full variable domain is DAMVIQNPRYQVTQFGKPVTLSCSQTLNHNVMYWYQQKSSQAPKLLFHYYDKDFNNEADTPDNFQSRRPNTSFCFLDIRSPGLGDTAMYLCATSSRRGNYGYTFGSGTRLTVV.

The chain carries TRBV7-9 and TRBJ2-7, with 7 bases lining up with TRBD1. J lost 6 bases, V lost 4 bases, and 9 bases had no gene match. Germline V gene sequence: CDR1 SEHNR, CDR2 FQNEAQ (reference sequence). This CDR3 spans 14 amino acids. The CDR3 region has the DNA TGTGCCAGCAGCTCGGGACAGCCCCCGAGCGAGCAGTACTTC. Amino acids: CASSSGQPPSEQYF.

The V gene is TRBV5-4, the J gene TRBJ2-1; 8 positions agree with TRBD2. The CDR3 contains 15 residues. The V gene's germline CDR1 is SGHNT and CDR2 YYREEE (reference sequence). V trimming: 4 bases; J trimming: 5 bases; junction bases outside the gene matches: 8. This chain's CDR3 is CASSLPGGAHNEQFF. CDR3 DNA: TGTGCCAGCAGCCTTCCCGGGGGGGCCCACAATGAGCAGTTCTTC.

This clone appeared a single time. The gene calls are TRBV21-1 and TRBJ1-2; TRBD1 was called by the table and not checked on the DNA. TRBV21-1 is tagged as a pseudogene. This CDR3 spans 13 amino acids. DNA of the CDR3: TGTGCCAGCAGCTCCCGAACAGGGTGGGGCTACACCTTC. Amino acid sequence: CASSSRTGWGYTF.

The J gene is TRBJ2-1, the V gene TRBV2, with TRBD1 matching over 8 bases. Looked up from germline, CDR1 is SNHLY and CDR2 is FYNNEI. The CDR3 consists of 15 residues. V lost 6 bases to trimming and J lost 7 bases; unmatched junction nucleotides: 11. For the CDR3, the DNA is TGTGCCAGCAGCGTCGGGACAGGATCCCGGAATGAGCAGTTCTTC. It is translated as CASSVGTGSRNEQFF.

The chain uses TRBV6-6 and TRBJ1-3; D is uncertain. Trimming removed 0 bases at V and 2 bases at J, with 8 bases between. This CDR3 spans 15 amino acids. Germline V gives CDR1 MNHNY, CDR2 SVGAGI (reference sequence). The CDR3 DNA reads as TGTGCCAGCAGTTACTCGACATCGCCTGGAAACACCATATATTTT. Protein sequence: CASSYSTSPGNTIYF.

This chain connects TRBV19 to TRBJ1-3, with D perhaps matching TRBD1 (6 bases). The CDR3 is made up of 13 amino acids. The V end lost 9 bases, the J end lost 2 bases, and 11 bases lay between the germline ends. The germline CDR1 and CDR2 sequences are LNHDA and SQIVND (reference sequence). CDR3 amino acids: CASVQGAGNTIYF. Written as DNA, the CDR3 is TGTGCCAGCGTACAGGGAGCTGGAAACACCATATATTTT.

CDR3 bases: TGCAGTGCCTCTCAGGGTGGCGAGCAGTACTTC. As protein: CSASQGGEQYF. The chain couples TRBV20-1 to TRBJ2-7; D might be TRBD1 (5 bases). The CDR3 length is 11 residues. Germline-derived CDR1 and CDR2 are DFQATT and SNEGSKA (reference sequence). With 6 bases removed from V and 6 bases from J, the gap between germline ends came to 12 bases.

The V call is TRBV7-2, the J call TRBJ2-1; TRBD2 matches 8 bases. The trim removed 8 bases at V and 9 bases at J, leaving 21 bases unmatched. CDR1 and CDR2 from the germline V gene are SGHTA and FQGNSA. The CDR3 is 17 residues long. The CDR3 region has the DNA TGTGCCAGCTCCATAGGGTCCGCGGGGGGATTACGTGTTGAGCAGTTCTTC. Translated, it gives CASSIGSAGGLRVEQFF.